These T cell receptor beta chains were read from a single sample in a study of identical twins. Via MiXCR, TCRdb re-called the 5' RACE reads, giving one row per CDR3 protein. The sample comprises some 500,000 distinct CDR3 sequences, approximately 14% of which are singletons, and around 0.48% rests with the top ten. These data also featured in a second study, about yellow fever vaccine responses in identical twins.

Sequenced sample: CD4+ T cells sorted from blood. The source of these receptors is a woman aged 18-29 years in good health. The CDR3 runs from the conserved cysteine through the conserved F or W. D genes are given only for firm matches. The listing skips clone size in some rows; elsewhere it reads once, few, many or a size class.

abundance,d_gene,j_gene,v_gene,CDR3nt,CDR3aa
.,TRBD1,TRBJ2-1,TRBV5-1,TGCGCCAGCAGCTTGGCCAAGACAGGGGGAAGTCAGTTCTTC,CASSLAKTGGSQFF
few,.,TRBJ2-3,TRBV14,TGTGCCAGCAGCTCCCGGACAAGCCGCACAGATACGCAGTATTTT,CASSSRTSRTDTQYF
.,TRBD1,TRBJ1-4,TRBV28,TGTGCCAGCAGTCGCGGGACAGGGATTAATGAGAAACTGTTTTTT,CASSRGTGINEKLFF
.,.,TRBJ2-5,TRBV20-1,TGCAGTGCCCTGAGTCGGGTTGGGGAGACCCAGTACTTC,CSALSRVGETQYF
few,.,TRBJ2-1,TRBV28,TGTGCCAGCAGTTTTGGGGGAGCTTATTACAATGAGCAGTTCTTC,CASSFGGAYYNEQFF
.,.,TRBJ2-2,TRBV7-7,TGTGCTAGCCGTAGCGTGGCGGGGGAGCTGTTTTTT,CASRSVAGELFF
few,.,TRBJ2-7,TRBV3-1,TGTGCCAGCAGCCAAGTGGGCAGGGGACCCCACTCCTACGAGCAGTACTTC,CASSQVGRGPHSYEQYF
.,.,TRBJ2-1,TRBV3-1,TGTGCCAGCAGCCAAGATGGCGCCAATGAGCAGTTCTTC,CASSQDGANEQFF
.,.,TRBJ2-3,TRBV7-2,TGTGCCAGCAGCTCAACCGGGACTAGCACAGATACGCAGTATTTT,CASSSTGTSTDTQYF
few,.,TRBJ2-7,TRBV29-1,TGCAGCGTTGGGGGGGGGCTCTACGAGCAGTACTTC,CSVGGGLYEQYF
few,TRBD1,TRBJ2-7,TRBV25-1,TGTGCCAGCAGTGAATATGGGGGACAGTCCTACGAGCAGTACTTC,CASSEYGGQSYEQYF
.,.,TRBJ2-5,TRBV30,TGTGCCTGGAGTGTCAAAGAGACCCAGTACTTC,CAWSVKETQYF
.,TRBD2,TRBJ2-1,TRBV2,TGTGCCAGCAGTGACGCTAGCGGGGCCTACAATGAGCAGTTCTTC,CASSDASGAYNEQFF
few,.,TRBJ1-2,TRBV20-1,TGCAGTGCCAGGCCCCCATGGGGGATCAACTATGGCTACACCTTC,CSARPPWGINYGYTF
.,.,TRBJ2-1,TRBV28,TGTGCCAGCAGTCGCGACGGGGGATCCTACAATGAGCAGTTCTTC,CASSRDGGSYNEQFF
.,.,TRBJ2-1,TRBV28,TGTGCCACCAGGGGTAGGTCCTACAATGAGCAGTTCTTC,CATRGRSYNEQFF
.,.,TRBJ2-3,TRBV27,TGTGCCAGCAGTTTATTGGGTAGCGGAGGGGGGGATACGCAGTATTTT,CASSLLGSGGGDTQYF
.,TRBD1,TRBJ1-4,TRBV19,TGTGCCAGTACCTCGAGACAGGGGAATGAAAAACTGTTTTTT,CASTSRQGNEKLFF
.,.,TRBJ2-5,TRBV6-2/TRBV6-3,TGTGCCAGCAGTTGGACCACATACCAAGAGACCCAGTACTTC,CASSWTTYQETQYF
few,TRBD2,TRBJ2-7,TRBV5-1,TGCGCCAGCAGCCGGGGGGAGGGCTCCATTCGGGAGCAGTACTTC,CASSRGEGSIREQYF
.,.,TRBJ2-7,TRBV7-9,TGTGCCAGCAGCTTAGGAGGGGTGGATGGGGAGTACTTC,CASSLGGVDGEYF
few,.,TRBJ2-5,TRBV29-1,TGCAGCGTTGTCGCGGAGGGGGTGGCCCAGTACTTC,CSVVAEGVAQYF
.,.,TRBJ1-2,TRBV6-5,TGTGCCAGCAGTTACAACCGGGACAACTATGGCTACACCTTC,CASSYNRDNYGYTF
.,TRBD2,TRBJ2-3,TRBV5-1,TGCGCCAGCAGCTTGGATCTCGCGGGGGGCTATAGCACAGATACGCAGTATTTT,CASSLDLAGGYSTDTQYF
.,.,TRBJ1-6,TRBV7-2,TGTGCCAGCAGCTTTTATGGTTCACCCCTCCACTTT,CASSFYGSPLHF
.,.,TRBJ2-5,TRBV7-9,TGTGCCAGCAGCGTCTGGGGGCAAGAGACCCAGTACTTC,CASSVWGQETQYF
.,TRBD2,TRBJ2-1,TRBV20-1,TGCAGTGCCATCCGACAGCGGGGGTCCTACAATGAGCAGTTCTTC,CSAIRQRGSYNEQFF
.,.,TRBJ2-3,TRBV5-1,TGCGCCAGCAGCTTGGAACAGGGCAGAGATACGCAGTATTTT,CASSLEQGRDTQYF
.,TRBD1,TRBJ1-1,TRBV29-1,TGCAGCGTCCAGACAGGGGCCTACACTGAAGCTTTCTTT,CSVQTGAYTEAFF
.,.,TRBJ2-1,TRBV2,TGTGCCAGCGGAACTCAGGGCAGGGGTGAGCAGTTCTTC,CASGTQGRGEQFF
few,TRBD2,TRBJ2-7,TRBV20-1,TGCAGTGTCACGGGGACTAGCGGGAGTTACGAGCAGTACTTC,CSVTGTSGSYEQYF
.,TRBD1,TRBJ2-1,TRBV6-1,TGTGCCAGCACCGTACCGGGACAGGGGGGTACAAACCAATACAATGAGCAGTTCTTC,CASTVPGQGGTNQYNEQFF
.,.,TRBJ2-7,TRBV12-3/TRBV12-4,TGTGCCAGCAGTTTGCTGGGCCCTACCTACGAGCAGTACTTC,CASSLLGPTYEQYF
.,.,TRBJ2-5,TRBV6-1,TGTGCCAGCGCCGGGAGCGGCGAGAAGACCCAGTACTTC,CASAGSGEKTQYF
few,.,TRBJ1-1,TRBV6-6,TGTGCCAGCAGTTCTTTCGGGTCTGAAGCTTTCTTT,CASSSFGSEAFF
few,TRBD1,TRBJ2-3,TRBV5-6,TGTGCCAGCAGCTTGGGACAGGGGATGACAGATACGCAGTATTTT,CASSLGQGMTDTQYF
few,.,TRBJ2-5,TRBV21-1,TGTGCCACCTTAAGATACCGGGGCATCCAAGAGACCCAGTACTTC,CATLRYRGIQETQYF
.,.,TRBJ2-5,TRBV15,TGTGCCTATGGGGAACAGGGAAAAGGCGAGACCCAGTACTTC,CAYGEQGKGETQYF
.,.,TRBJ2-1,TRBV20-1,TGCAGTGCTTTACGACCGCCAGGGATAGGAGTCAATGAGCAGTTCTTC,CSALRPPGIGVNEQFF
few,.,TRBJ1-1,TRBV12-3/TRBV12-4,TGTGCCAGCAGCCCCAAACACCCCTACACTGAAGCTTTCTTT,CASSPKHPYTEAFF
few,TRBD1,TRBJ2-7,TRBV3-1,TGTGCCAGCAGCTTACGAGGGGACAGGGGGAGCGAGCAGTACTTC,CASSLRGDRGSEQYF
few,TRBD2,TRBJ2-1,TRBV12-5,TGTGCTAGTGGTTTGTGGCTAGCGGGGTACAATGAGCAGTTCTTC,CASGLWLAGYNEQFF
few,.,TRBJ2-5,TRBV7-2,TGTGCCAGCAGCTTCGATCGGGGAACCACCCGCACCCAGTACTTC,CASSFDRGTTRTQYF
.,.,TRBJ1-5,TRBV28,TGTGCCAGCAGTCTGGTGTCTCCCGGGAATCAGCCCCAGCATTTT,CASSLVSPGNQPQHF
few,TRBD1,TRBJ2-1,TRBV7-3,TGTGCCAGCAGTCATAACGCAGGGGGCAATGAGCAGTTCTTC,CASSHNAGGNEQFF